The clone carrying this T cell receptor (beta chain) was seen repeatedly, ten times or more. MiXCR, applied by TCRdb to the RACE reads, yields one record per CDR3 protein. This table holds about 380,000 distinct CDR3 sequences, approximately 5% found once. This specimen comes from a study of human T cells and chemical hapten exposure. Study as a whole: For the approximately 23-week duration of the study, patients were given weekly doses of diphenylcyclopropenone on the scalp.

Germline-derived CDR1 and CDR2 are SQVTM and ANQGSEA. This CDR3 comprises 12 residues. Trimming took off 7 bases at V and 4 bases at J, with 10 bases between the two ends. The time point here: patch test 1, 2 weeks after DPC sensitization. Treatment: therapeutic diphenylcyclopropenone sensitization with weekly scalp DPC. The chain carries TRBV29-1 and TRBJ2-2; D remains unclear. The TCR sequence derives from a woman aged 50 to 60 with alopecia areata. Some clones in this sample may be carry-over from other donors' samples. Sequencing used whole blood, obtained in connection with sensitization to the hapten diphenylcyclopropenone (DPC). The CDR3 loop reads CSGGLGTGELFF. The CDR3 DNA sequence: TGCAGCGGTGGCTTAGGCACCGGGGAGCTGTTTTTT.